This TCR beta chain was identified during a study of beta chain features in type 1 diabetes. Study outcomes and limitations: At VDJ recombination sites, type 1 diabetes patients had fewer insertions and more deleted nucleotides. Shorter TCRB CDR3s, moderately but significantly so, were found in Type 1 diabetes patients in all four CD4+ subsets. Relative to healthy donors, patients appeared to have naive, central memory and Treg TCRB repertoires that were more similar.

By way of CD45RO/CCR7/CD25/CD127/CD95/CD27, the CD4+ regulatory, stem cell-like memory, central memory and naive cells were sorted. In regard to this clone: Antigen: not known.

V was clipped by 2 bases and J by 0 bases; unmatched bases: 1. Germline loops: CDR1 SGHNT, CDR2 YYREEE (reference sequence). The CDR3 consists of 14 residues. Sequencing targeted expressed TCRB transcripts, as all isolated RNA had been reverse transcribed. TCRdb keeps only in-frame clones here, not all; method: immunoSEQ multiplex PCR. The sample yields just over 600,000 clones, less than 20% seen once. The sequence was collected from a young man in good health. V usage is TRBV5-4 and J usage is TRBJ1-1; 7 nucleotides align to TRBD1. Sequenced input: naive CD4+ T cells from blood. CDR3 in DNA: TGTGCCAGCAGCTTAACAGGGGTGAACACTGAAGCTTTCTTT. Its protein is CASSLTGVNTEAFF. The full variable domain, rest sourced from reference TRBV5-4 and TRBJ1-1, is ETGVTQSPTHLIKTRGQQVTLRCSSQSGHNTVSWYQQALGQGPQFIFQYYREEENGRGNFPPRFSGLQFPNYSSELNVNALELDDSALYLCASSLTGVNTEAFFGQGTRLTVV.